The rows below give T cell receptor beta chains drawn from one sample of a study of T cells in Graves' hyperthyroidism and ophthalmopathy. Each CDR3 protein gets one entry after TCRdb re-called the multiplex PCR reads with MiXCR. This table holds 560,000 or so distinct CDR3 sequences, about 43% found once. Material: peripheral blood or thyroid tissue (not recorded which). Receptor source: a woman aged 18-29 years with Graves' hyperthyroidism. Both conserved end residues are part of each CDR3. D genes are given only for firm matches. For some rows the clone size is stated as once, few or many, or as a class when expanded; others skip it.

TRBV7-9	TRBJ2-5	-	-	CASSWPTASNLQETQYF	TGTGCCAGCAGCTGGCCGACAGCTTCGAACCTTCAAGAGACCCAGTACTTC
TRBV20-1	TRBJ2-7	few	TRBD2	CSARVPSGRDEQYF	TGCAGTGCTAGGGTACCTAGCGGGAGAGACGAGCAGTACTTC
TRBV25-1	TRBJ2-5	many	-	CASSELSLGNTNLQETQYF	TGTGCCAGCAGTGAATTAAGTTTGGGGAACACCAACCTCCAAGAGACCCAGTACTTC
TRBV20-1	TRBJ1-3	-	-	CSASGREYGNTIYF	TGCAGTGCTAGCGGCAGGGAGTATGGAAACACCATATATTTT
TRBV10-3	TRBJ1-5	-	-	CAIRKGTRHF	TGTGCCATCAGAAAAGGGACACGGCATTTT
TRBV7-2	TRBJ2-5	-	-	CASREQIQETQYF	TGTGCCAGCAGGGAACAGATACAAGAGACCCAGTACTTC
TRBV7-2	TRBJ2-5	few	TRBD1	CASSSPRGLETQYF	TGTGCCAGCAGCTCGCCCAGGGGGCTGGAAACCCAGTACTTC
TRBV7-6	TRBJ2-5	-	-	CASNKGGGLETQYF	TGTGCCAGCAACAAGGGAGGGGGCTTAGAGACCCAGTACTTC
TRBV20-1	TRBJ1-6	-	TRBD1	CSAIPGQGRSPLHF	TGCAGTGCCATCCCGGGACAGGGGCGTTCACCCCTCCACTTT
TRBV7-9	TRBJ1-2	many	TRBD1	CASSRDSLGYTF	TGTGCCAGCAGCCGGGACAGCCTTGGCTACACCTTC
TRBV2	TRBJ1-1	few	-	CASTLSDGNTEAFF	TGTGCCAGCACTCTCTCCGACGGGAACACTGAAGCTTTCTTT
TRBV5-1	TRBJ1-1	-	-	CASSLVGTRYTEAFF	TGCGCCAGCAGCTTGGTTGGGACAAGGTACACTGAAGCTTTCTTT
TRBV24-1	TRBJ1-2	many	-	CATSDLTSYGYTF	TGTGCCACCAGTGATTTGACCAGCTATGGCTACACCTTC
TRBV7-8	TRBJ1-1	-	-	CASSSGGGPNTEAFF	TGTGCCAGCAGCTCCGGGGGGGGCCCGAACACTGAAGCTTTCTTT
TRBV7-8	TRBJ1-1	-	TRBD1	CASAGTVSTEAFF	TGTGCCAGCGCGGGGACAGTGAGCACTGAAGCTTTCTTT
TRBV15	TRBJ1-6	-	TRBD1	CATSNRDRVLLHF	TGTGCCACCAGCAACCGGGACAGGGTACTCCTCCACTTT
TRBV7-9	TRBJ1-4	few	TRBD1	CASSAQGARNEKLFF	TGTGCCAGCAGCGCACAGGGGGCTCGTAATGAAAAACTGTTTTTT
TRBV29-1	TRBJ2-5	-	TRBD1	CSVEDRGMDETQYF	TGCAGCGTTGAGGACAGGGGGATGGATGAGACCCAGTACTTC
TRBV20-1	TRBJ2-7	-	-	CSARDPSSYEQYF	TGCAGTGCTAGGGACCCAAGCTCCTACGAGCAGTACTTC
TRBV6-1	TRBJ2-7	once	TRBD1	CASSERTGRGYEQYF	TGTGCCAGCAGTGAGCGGACAGGTAGGGGCTACGAGCAGTACTTC
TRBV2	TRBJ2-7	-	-	CASSDPGTKGTDEQYF	TGTGCCAGCAGTGATCCCGGGACAAAAGGGACCGACGAGCAGTACTTC
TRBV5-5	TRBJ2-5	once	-	CASNRLRGRETQYF	TGTGCCAGCAACCGACTGAGGGGTCGGGAGACCCAGTACTTC
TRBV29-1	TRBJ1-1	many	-	CSVLTDDTEAFF	TGCAGCGTTCTTACGGACGACACTGAAGCTTTCTTT
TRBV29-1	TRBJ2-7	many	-	CSVEQGSYEQYF	TGCAGCGTTGAACAGGGTTCCTACGAGCAGTACTTC
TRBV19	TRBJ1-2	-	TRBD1	CASKTGGKGYTF	TGTGCCAGCAAGACAGGGGGCAAGGGCTACACCTTC
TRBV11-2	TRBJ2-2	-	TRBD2	CASTIGTSGSSTGELFF	TGTGCCAGCACCATTGGGACTAGCGGATCGAGCACCGGGGAGCTGTTTTTT
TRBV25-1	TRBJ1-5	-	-	CASSYFCASRGDRVSNQPQHF	-
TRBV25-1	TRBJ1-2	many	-	CASSAGRGNAWGGYTF	TGTGCCAGCAGTGCTGGGAGGGGTAACGCCTGGGGTGGCTACACCTTC
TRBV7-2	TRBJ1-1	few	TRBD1	CASSHDRGRAFF	TGTGCCAGCAGCCACGACAGGGGGAGAGCTTTCTTT
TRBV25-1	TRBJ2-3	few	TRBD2	CASSESGSGWIDTQYF	TGTGCCAGCAGTGAATCGGGTAGCGGGTGGATAGATACGCAGTATTTT
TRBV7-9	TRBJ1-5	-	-	CASSQHSKLGQLQHF	TGCGCCAGCAGCCAGCACAGCAAGCTCGGGCAGCTCCAGCATTTT